A single sample is the source of the 27 T cell receptor beta chains below, sequenced in a study of T-cell memory formation after mild COVID-19. One entry per CDR3 protein, called by TCRdb with MiXCR from the 5' RACE reads. The sample includes over 150,000 distinct CDR3 sequences, under 20% seen only once; the top ten take about 4%. What was sequenced was PBMCs or a T cell subset sorted from them (not recorded which). The source is a man between 18 and 35 years old who had mild COVID-19 (a few samples of this study predate the infection). Cell type and time point are not known.

The chain links TRBV27 to TRBJ2-7, with unresolved D. V dropped 6 bases and J dropped 6 bases, with 18 bases sitting between them. Per germline, CDR1 MNHEY and CDR2 SMNVEV (reference sequence). This CDR3 has 14 amino acids. The CDR3 DNA reads TGTGCCAGCAGCGTAAGACCGTTAACGGGCGAGCAGTACTTC. The encoded protein is CASSVRPLTGEQYF.

The chain carries TRBV7-9 and TRBJ2-7; 10 bases match TRBD1. Germline trimming cut 5 bases from V and 7 bases from J; bases unmatched to any gene: 11. There are 15 residues in the CDR3. Germline values: CDR1 SEHNR, CDR2 FQNEAQ (reference sequence). CDR3 bases: TGTGCCAGCAGCCTAAATACCGGGACAGGGGAAGAGCAGTACTTC. This encodes CASSLNTGTGEEQYF. Full variable domain (remainder filled in from reference TRBV7-9 and TRBJ2-7): DTGVSQNPRHKITKRGQNVTFRCDPISEHNRLYWYRQTLGQGPEFLTYFQNEAQLEKSRLLSDRFSAERPKGSFSTLEIQRTEQGDSAMYLCASSLNTGTGEEQYFGPGTRLTVT.

The gene calls are TRBV28 and TRBJ2-2; D might be TRBD1 (6 bases). V lost 7 bases, J lost 2 bases, and 11 bases lay in between. This CDR3 is 14 amino acids long. The V gene's germline CDR1 is MDHEN and CDR2 SYDVKM. CDR3 sequence reads: CASTGTYNTGELFF. Here the CDR3 DNA reads TGTGCCAGCACCGGGACATATAACACCGGGGAGCTGTTTTTT.

This clonotype occurred many times. This chain uses TRBV12-3 or TRBV12-4 with TRBJ2-3; TRBD2 aligns across 12 bases. V lost 5 bases to trimming and J lost 9 bases; unmatched junction nucleotides: 18. This CDR3 comprises 18 residues. The DNA of the CDR3 is TGTGCCAGCAGTCCCCCACTTCGACTAGCGGGGGCCCTAGGGACGCAGTATTTT. This sequence encodes CASSPPLRLAGALGTQYF.

The V gene is TRBV24-1, the J gene TRBJ2-3; maybe TRBD1 (6 bases). This CDR3 is 15 amino acids long. V was cut by 4 bases and J by 4 bases, with 14 bases left in between. Germline CDR1 reads KGHDR; CDR2 reads SFDVKD. This chain's CDR3 is CATSEPGDGADTQYF. The CDR3 coding sequence is TGTGCCACCAGTGAACCAGGGGACGGGGCAGATACGCAGTATTTT.

This clonotype was found a few times. The rearrangement links TRBV5-1 to TRBJ1-2; no definite D call. This CDR3 contains 14 residues. Germline CDR1 and CDR2: SGHRS and YFSETQ. Trimming removed 0 bases from V and 7 bases from J, with 13 bases in between. The CDR3 spells CASSLDGSRPGYTF. CDR3 nucleotides: TGCGCCAGCAGCTTGGATGGGTCGCGGCCTGGCTACACCTTC. The full variable domain, completed using reference TRBV5-1 and TRBJ1-2, is KAGVTQTPRYLIKTRGQQVTLSCSPISGHRSVSWYQQTPGQGLQFLFEYFSETQRNKGNFPGRFSGRQFSNSRSEMNVSTLELGDSALYLCASSLDGSRPGYTFGSGTRLTVV.

The chain links TRBV20-1 to TRBJ2-1; TRBD2 aligns across 10 bases. V shed 1 base, J shed 3 bases, and the junction held 0 bases outside the gene matches. The CDR3 extends over 14 amino acids. Germline V lookup: CDR1 DFQATT, CDR2 SNEGSKA (reference sequence). The CDR3 DNA follows: TGCAGTGCTAGAGGACTAGCGGGCTACAATGAGCAGTTCTTC. Encoded protein: CSARGLAGYNEQFF.

Notes on this clonotype: This may be a read error: a much more frequent sequence differs by one nucleotide. The chain couples TRBV5-1 to TRBJ1-1; 7 nucleotides match TRBD1. Looked up from germline, CDR1 is SGHRS and CDR2 is YFSETQ. The length of the CDR3 is 14 residues. J was trimmed by 0 bases and V by 4 bases; bases with no gene match: 3. The CDR3 nucleotides read TGCGCCAGCAGCCGGGACAGCATGAACACTGAAGCTTTCTTT. Protein sequence: CASSRDSMNTEAFF.

This clonotype occurred a few times. The genes are TRBV5-1 and TRBJ2-3; no firm D call. This CDR3 spans 15 amino acids. V lost 1 base to trimming and J lost 2 bases, with 11 bases between them. The germline gives CDR1 SGHRS, CDR2 YFSETQ. The CDR3 bases are TGCGCCAGCAGCTTGTCGGTAACGACCACAGATACGCAGTATTTT. This codes for CASSLSVTTTDTQYF.

This clonotype was observed at least ten times. V and J are TRBV15 and TRBJ1-5, with D possibly matching TRBD1 (5 bases). CDR3 size: 14 residues. The germline V gene encodes CDR1 LNHNV and CDR2 YYDKDF (reference sequence). V was pared by 1 base and J by 8 bases, with 12 bases between. CDR3 protein: CATSRAHEGKPQHF. In DNA form, the CDR3 reads TGTGCCACCAGCAGAGCCCACGAGGGGAAGCCCCAGCATTTT.

The chain recombines TRBV7-6 with TRBJ1-6; D is undetermined. V dropped 0 bases and J dropped 5 bases, with 8 bases sitting between them. The CDR3 spans 15 residues. The germline CDR1 and CDR2 sequences are SGHVS and FNYEAQ. The DNA of the CDR3 is TGTGCCAGCAGCTTAGCTTTGGCAGATAATTCACCCCTCCACTTT. Residues: CASSLALADNSPLHF.

This clonotype was seen only a few times. V usage is TRBV29-1 and J usage is TRBJ1-2; possible D gene TRBD1, 6 bases. Trimming took 4 bases from V and 0 from J, leaving 12 bases between them. The CDR3 contains 14 residues. CDR1 and CDR2 from the germline V gene are SQVTM and ANQGSEA. CDR3 in amino acids: CSVVGAGTNYGYTF. CDR3 DNA sequence: TGCAGCGTTGTGGGGGCCGGGACTAACTATGGCTACACCTTC.

A few counts support this clonotype. The J gene is TRBJ2-5, the V gene TRBV6-5; 10 nucleotides agree with TRBD2. After removal of 5 bases from V and 5 bases from J, the junction contained 8 bases not matched to a gene. The length of the CDR3 is 15 residues. From germline, CDR1 is MNHEY and CDR2 SVGAGI. The CDR3 region is CASSTLAGIGETQYF. The CDR3 DNA follows: TGTGCCAGCAGTACACTAGCGGGGATTGGGGAGACCCAGTACTTC.

This clonotype was detected a few times. The CDR3 region is CATVPPGRANTEAFF. DNA for the CDR3: TGTGCCACCGTACCTCCGGGACGGGCGAACACTGAAGCTTTCTTT. V is TRBV25-1 and J is TRBJ1-1; possible D gene TRBD1, 5 bases. The V gene's germline CDR1 is MGHDK and CDR2 SYGVNS. CDR3 length: 15 residues. With 10 bases removed from V and 1 base from J, the gap between germline ends came to 19 bases.

The sample holds a few counts of this clonotype. The chain is built from TRBV7-9 and TRBJ2-3; unclear D gene. The V end lost 5 bases, the J end lost 2 bases, and 11 bases lay between the germline ends. The CDR3 consists of 14 residues. Germline CDR1 reads SEHNR; CDR2 reads FQNEAQ (reference sequence). Written as DNA, the CDR3 is TGTGCCAGCAGCGCCGGGCGGACCACAGATACGCAGTATTTT. Residues: CASSAGRTTDTQYF.

This clonotype showed up just a few times. The genes are TRBV7-9 and TRBJ2-3, with TRBD2 as a possible D gene (5 bases). Trimming took 5 bases from V and 9 from J, leaving 21 bases between them. The germline V gene encodes CDR1 SEHNR and CDR2 FQNEAQ (reference sequence). This CDR3 comprises 15 residues. CDR3 region: CASSRTTSGYATQYF. The CDR3 nucleotides are TGTGCCAGCAGCCGAACGACTTCGGGATACGCAACGCAGTATTTT.

V is TRBV10-3 and J is TRBJ2-5, with D unclear. The CDR3 extends over 13 amino acids. V was trimmed by 6 bases and J by 5 bases, leaving 13 bases between them. CDR1 ENHRY and CDR2 SYGVKD come from the germline V gene. The CDR3 DNA sequence: TGTGCCATCAGGGACCCATCCCGGGAGACCCAGTACTTC. Its translation is CAIRDPSRETQYF.

V gene TRBV5-1 combines with J gene TRBJ1-2; D unclear. CDR1 and CDR2 (germline): SGHRS, YFSETQ. V was clipped by 0 bases and J by 6 bases, with 9 bases between them. CDR3 length: 13 amino acids. The CDR3 sequence: CASSLGGEDGYTF. The CDR3 nucleotides are TGCGCCAGCAGCTTGGGAGGTGAAGATGGCTACACCTTC.

The V gene is TRBV7-2, the J gene TRBJ1-5, with 7 bases that match TRBD1. Germline values: CDR1 SGHTA, CDR2 FQGNSA. CDR3 size: 14 residues. The V segment lost 5 bases and the J segment 4 bases; nucleotides outside the gene matches: 5. The CDR3 nucleotides read TGTGCCAGCAGCCCCTACAGGGGAAATCAGCCCCAGCATTTT. Translated, it gives CASSPYRGNQPQHF.

The CDR3 reads CASSQDSHSSGNTIYF. The CDR3 DNA reads TGCGCCAGCAGCCAAGATAGTCACAGCTCTGGAAACACCATATATTTT. The chain uses TRBV4-3 and TRBJ1-3; D not certain. Germline CDR1 LGHNA, CDR2 YSLEER. V shed 0 bases and J shed 0 bases, with 9 bases lying between them. This CDR3 is 16 amino acids long.

The rearrangement joins TRBV14 to TRBJ2-7; TRBD2 agrees at 8 bases. V was clipped by 1 base and J by 0 bases; unmatched bases: 5. Germline values: CDR1 SGHDN, CDR2 FVKESK. This CDR3 has 16 amino acids. CDR3 sequence (DNA): TGTGCCAGCAGCCAAGGTGGAGCGGGGGCCTCCTACGAGCAGTACTTC. Its protein product is CASSQGGAGASYEQYF.

The gene calls are TRBV15 and TRBJ1-2; possible D gene TRBD1, 5 bases. Deletions cut 5 bases from V and 3 bases from J, with 13 bases between. The CDR3 consists of 14 residues. Germline loops: CDR1 LNHNV, CDR2 YYDKDF (reference sequence). The CDR3, as DNA: TGTGCCACCAGCGGGGGGGGTGGTTACTATGGCTACACCTTC. Amino acid sequence: CATSGGGGYYGYTF.

The V gene is TRBV12-3 or TRBV12-4, the J gene TRBJ1-5; unclear D gene. The CDR3 is 13 residues long. V shed 7 bases and J shed 4 bases, with 11 bases lying between them. DNA of the CDR3: TGTGCCAGCAATACTGGTCTGAATCAGCCCCAGCATTTT. Encoded protein: CASNTGLNQPQHF.

A few counts support this clonotype. V gene TRBV6-5 combines with J gene TRBJ2-6; no clear D. The CDR3 is made up of 16 amino acids. The germline V gene has CDR1 MNHEY and CDR2 SVGAGI. V lost 2 bases and J 2 bases, leaving 10 bases between the germline ends. The CDR3 nucleotides read TGTGCCAGCAGTTACCGACCTTCTGCTGGGGCCAACGTCCTGACTTTC. It yields the protein CASSYRPSAGANVLTF.

This clonotype was counted a few times. The chain carries TRBV6-6 and TRBJ2-5; TRBD2 might be the D (6 bases). The CDR3 sequence is 17 residues long. Trimming removed 3 bases at V and 4 bases at J, with 21 bases between. Germline loops: CDR1 MNHNY, CDR2 SVGAGI (reference sequence). CDR3 bases: TGTGCCAGCAGTTATGCGGGTGAGGGGAGGAGTGGAGAGACCCAGTACTTC. This encodes CASSYAGEGRSGETQYF.

This clonotype has only a few counts. J is TRBJ2-3 and V is TRBV29-1, with 9 bases aligning to TRBD1. Germline V gene lookup returns CDR1 SQVTM and CDR2 ANQGSEA. The CDR3 is 14 amino acids. The V gene end was trimmed by 7 bases and the J gene end by 3 bases; junction bases not matched to a gene: 8. The CDR3 DNA follows: TGCAGCGCCCCGGGGACAGGGCCGACAGATACGCAGTATTTT. Protein: CSAPGTGPTDTQYF.

The chain uses TRBV12-3 or TRBV12-4 and TRBJ2-7, with D possibly matching TRBD1 (5 bases). The CDR3 has 14 amino acids. Trimming removed 1 base from V and 5 bases from J, with 12 bases in between. CDR3 sequence (DNA): TGTGCCAGCAGTTTAGGGACAAGGGTGGACGAGCAGTACTTC. Translated: CASSLGTRVDEQYF.